These 22 T cell receptor beta chains share one sample of origin, sequenced in a study of vaccination effects on CD4 cells after COVID-19. No cognate antigen is known for these TCRs. The culture ran for 9 to 11 days, and then CD4+ T cells were isolated. Here immunoSEQ multiplex PCR was the method, and the copy in TCRdb shows in-frame clones only, minus some. The sample holds about 30,000 clones, over 55% seen once. The material sequenced was CD4+ T cells from PBMCs cultured without peptide, taken before COVID-19 vaccination. The receptors derive from a human donor who received a COVID-19 vaccine.

The chain uses TRBV7-6 and TRBJ2-2; D unclear. V lost 1 base, J lost 2 bases, and 11 bases lay in between. Germline assignment: CDR1 SGHVS and CDR2 FNYEAQ. This CDR3 region has 16 residues. Here the CDR3 reads CASSLGRLINTGELFF. The DNA of the CDR3 is TGTGCCAGCAGCTTAGGTCGGCTTATCAACACCGGGGAGCTGTTTTTT.

The J gene is TRBJ1-1, the V gene TRBV6-1; weak D call: TRBD1 (6 bases). Germline values: CDR1 MNHNS, CDR2 SASEGT. The V and J ends lost 3 bases and 10 bases respectively, with 15 bases between them. This CDR3 has 13 amino acids. The CDR3 region has the DNA TGTGCCAGCAGTGAGGGGGCCGCGGGGGTAGCTTTCTTT. Amino acid sequence: CASSEGAAGVAFF.

The chain couples TRBV5-4 to TRBJ1-2; D perhaps matches TRBD1 (6 bases). Trimming shortened V by 4 bases and J by 1 base, and 14 bases separated the two germline ends. Looked up from germline, CDR1 is SGHNT and CDR2 is YYREEE (reference sequence). The CDR3 length is 15 residues. The CDR3 DNA reads as TGTGCCAGCAGCGTGCAGGGGAGAATTAACTATGGCTACACCTTC. It is translated as CASSVQGRINYGYTF.

This clone appeared once. The gene calls are TRBV19 and TRBJ2-5, with 9 bases lining up with TRBD2. The CDR3 contains 16 residues. Germline lookup yields CDR1 LNHDA and CDR2 SQIVND (reference sequence). V shed 1 base and J 5 bases; nucleotides not matched to a gene: 8. The chain's CDR3 is CASSIGGGGAGETQYF. CDR3 coding DNA: TGTGCCAGTAGTATAGGAGGCGGGGGGGCCGGGGAGACCCAGTACTTC.

This clone was detected only once. The J gene is TRBJ1-2, the V gene TRBV5-8; the match to TRBD1 covers 7 bases. The junction had 3 bases not matched to a gene; V was cut back by 3 bases and J by 1 base. The CDR3 runs 14 residues. The germline gives CDR1 SGHTS, CDR2 YDEGEE. Here the CDR3 reads CASSSGQNNYGYTF. CDR3 nucleotide sequence: TGTGCCAGCAGCTCGGGACAGAATAACTATGGCTACACCTTC.

The chain recombines TRBV2 with TRBJ1-4; no clear D. Per germline, CDR1 SNHLY and CDR2 FYNNEI. V shed 6 bases and J shed 8 bases, with 19 bases lying between them. The CDR3 is 15 amino acids. The CDR3 DNA follows: TGTGCCAGCAGCAAACCCTTAAGCCGGACCGAAAAACTGTTTTTT. Its translation: CASSKPLSRTEKLFF.

The chain links TRBV29-1 to TRBJ2-3; tentative D call: TRBD1 (6 bases). This CDR3 comprises 13 residues. V was cut by 5 bases and J by 3 bases, with 12 bases left in between. Germline V gene data show CDR1 as SQVTM and CDR2 as ANQGSEA. In DNA, the CDR3 is TGCAGCGTTAAACAGGGTTGGACAGATACGCAGTATTTT. It is translated as CSVKQGWTDTQYF.

The V gene is TRBV12-3 or TRBV12-4, the J gene TRBJ1-1, with D possibly TRBD1 on 6 matching bases. The CDR3 has 13 amino acids. The V and J ends lost 10 bases and 8 bases respectively, with 20 bases between them. CDR3 sequence: CANAKPTGREAFF. DNA for the CDR3: TGTGCCAACGCGAAGCCTACAGGGCGGGAAGCTTTCTTT.

This rearrangement joins TRBV19 to TRBJ2-2; 9 bases fit TRBD2. The J segment lost 1 base and the V segment lost 4 bases, leaving 4 bases of the junction unmatched. Germline CDR1 and CDR2: LNHDA and SQIVND (reference sequence). The CDR3 has 16 amino acids. The CDR3 reads CASSTLLAGNTGELFF. DNA of the CDR3: TGTGCCAGTAGTACCCTACTAGCGGGGAACACCGGGGAGCTGTTTTTT.

The genes are TRBV5-4 and TRBJ2-6; TRBD1 agrees at 10 bases. The V and J ends lost 6 bases and 3 bases, in that order; junction bases with no gene match: 6. Looked up from germline, CDR1 is SGHNT and CDR2 is YYREEE (reference sequence). The CDR3 runs 16 residues. CDR3 sequence: CASIRDRGRGANVLTF. The CDR3 DNA reads as TGTGCCAGCATCCGGGACAGGGGTCGTGGGGCCAACGTCCTGACTTTC.

This chain uses TRBV5-1 with TRBJ1-6; a weak D match, TRBD1 (5 bases). The ends were cut back, 4 bases at V and 6 bases at J, with 11 bases in the middle. Germline CDR1 SGHRS, CDR2 YFSETQ. This CDR3 has 14 amino acids. The CDR3 region is CASSAGTTNSPLHF. The CDR3 coding sequence is TGCGCCAGCAGCGCCGGGACTACTAATTCACCCCTCCACTTT.

This clone was seen a handful of times. CDR3 amino acids: CASSRIGSLGTEAFF. CDR3 nucleotide sequence: TGTGCCAGCAGCCGAATAGGATCTTTAGGCACTGAAGCTTTCTTT. The chain carries TRBV3-1 (or the pseudogene TRBV3-2) and TRBJ1-1; D not resolved. V lost 4 bases, J lost 4 bases, and 16 bases lay in between. The CDR3 runs 15 residues. Germline V gene sequence: CDR1 LGHDT, CDR2 YNNKEL (reference sequence).

The gene calls are TRBV12-3 or TRBV12-4 and TRBJ2-2; D is possibly TRBD2 (5 bases). The CDR3 runs to 13 residues. With 7 bases removed from V and 7 bases from J, the gap between germline ends came to 13 bases. CDR3 loop: CASNEGGVGELFF. In nucleotides, the CDR3 is TGTGCCAGCAATGAGGGTGGCGTCGGGGAGCTGTTTTTT.

V is TRBV3-1 (or the pseudogene TRBV3-2) and J is TRBJ2-5; 7 bases map to TRBD2. Germline CDR1 and CDR2: LGHDT and YNNKEL (reference sequence). V shed 4 bases, J shed 3 bases, and the junction held 2 bases outside the gene matches. This CDR3 region has 13 residues. CDR3 sequence: CASSPGLKETQYF. The CDR3 DNA is TGTGCCAGCAGCCCGGGACTAAAAGAGACCCAGTACTTC.

This clone was seen a handful of times. The CDR3 DNA reads as TGCGCCAGCAGTGCCCGGGGGAATGAGCAGTTCTTC. It translates to CASSARGNEQFF. The rearrangement joins TRBV5-1 to TRBJ2-1; tentatively, D is TRBD2 (6 bases). Deletions cut 5 bases from V and 7 bases from J, with 10 bases between. CDR1 and CDR2 (germline): SGHRS, YFSETQ. The CDR3 is made up of 12 amino acids.

This chain links TRBV6-6 with TRBJ2-7; 7 nucleotides align to TRBD1. The CDR3 is 15 residues long. The trim removed 0 bases at V and 3 bases at J, leaving 5 bases unmatched. Germline V gene data show CDR1 as MNHNY and CDR2 as SVGAGI (reference sequence). For the CDR3, the DNA is TGTGCCAGCAGTTACTCGGGGGACAGCCACTACGAGCAGTACTTC. Its translation is CASSYSGDSHYEQYF.

This chain uses TRBV30 with TRBJ1-2; 8 nucleotides align to TRBD1. The CDR3 sequence is 12 residues long. Germline V gives CDR1 GTSNPN, CDR2 SVGIG (reference sequence). V lost 8 bases and J lost 5; bases outside the gene matches: 7. In DNA form, the CDR3 reads TGTGCCGTAGGGACAGGCAGATATGGCTACACCTTC. It translates to CAVGTGRYGYTF. The full variable domain, with the rest looked up from reference TRBV30 and TRBJ1-2, is SQTIHQWPATLVQPVGSPLSLECTVEGTSNPNLYWYRQAAGRGLQLLFYSVGIGQISSEVPQNLSASRPQDRQFILSSKKLLLSDSGFYLCAVGTGRYGYTFGSGTRLTVV.

The rearrangement uses TRBV5-4 and TRBJ2-5; a weak D match, TRBD2 (5 bases). Per the germline V gene, CDR1 is SGHNT and CDR2 is YYREEE (reference sequence). The V end was cut by 1 base, the J end by 1 base, with 17 bases between. The CDR3 sequence is 17 residues long. The CDR3: CASSLNRGGGLQETQYF. CDR3 DNA: TGTGCCAGCAGCTTGAATCGCGGAGGAGGACTCCAAGAGACCCAGTACTTC.

This clone appeared a single time. The chain joins TRBV27 to TRBJ2-1; TRBD1 matches 7 bases. The CDR3 has 14 residues. The V gene end was trimmed by 9 bases and the J gene end by 7 bases; junction bases not matched to a gene: 12. The germline gives CDR1 MNHEY, CDR2 SMNVEV (reference sequence). This CDR3 is CASREGGAWNEQFF. CDR3 bases: TGTGCCAGTCGGGAAGGGGGCGCTTGGAATGAGCAGTTCTTC.

This rearrangement joins TRBV6-6 to TRBJ1-1, with 9 nucleotides matching TRBD1. CDR3 length equals 16 residues. The V gene's germline CDR1 is MNHNY and CDR2 SVGAGI (reference sequence). J gave up 3 bases and V 4 bases, and 9 bases lay outside the gene matches. CDR3 region: CASSSKGQGGHTEAFF. Here the CDR3 DNA reads TGTGCCAGCAGTTCCAAGGGACAGGGCGGTCACACTGAAGCTTTCTTT.

The CDR3 DNA reads TGTGCCAGCTCACCACCGGAAGGGGGTTCAGACGAAAAACTGTTTTTT. Protein sequence: CASSPPEGGSDEKLFF. This chain joins TRBV18 and TRBJ1-4; possible D gene TRBD1, 6 bases. Looked up from germline, CDR1 is KGHSH and CDR2 is LQKENI. Between the trimmed V and J ends, which lost 0 bases and 8 bases, there was a span of 16 bases. The CDR3 length is 16 residues.

Only a few counts were recorded for this clone. The chain recombines TRBV5-1 with TRBJ2-3, with D unresolved. Trimming took off 1 base at V and 0 bases at J, with 12 bases between the two ends. The germline CDR1 and CDR2 sequences are SGHRS and YFSETQ. The CDR3 is 16 residues long. This chain's CDR3 is CASSLIPGTSTDTQYF. As DNA, the CDR3 is TGCGCCAGCAGCTTGATACCGGGCACTAGCACAGATACGCAGTATTTT. Based on the CDR3 plus reference TRBV5-1 and TRBJ2-3, the full variable domain is KAGVTQTPRYLIKTRGQQVTLSCSPISGHRSVSWYQQTPGQGLQFLFEYFSETQRNKGNFPGRFSGRQFSNSRSEMNVSTLELGDSALYLCASSLIPGTSTDTQYFGPGTRLTVL.